This is a list of T cell receptor beta chains from one sample in a study of blood T cell repertoires in COVID-19. Here immunoSEQ multiplex PCR was the method, and the copy in TCRdb shows in-frame clones only, minus some. Among around 500,000 clones listed, approximately 85% were seen once. The source material was peripheral blood. These receptors were collected from a human donor in a cohort sampled during active COVID-19. The CDR3 runs from the conserved cysteine through the conserved F or W. D genes are given only for firm matches. The size of a clone is reported for some rows only, either as once, few or many, or as a class for expanded clones.

-	TRBV27	TRBJ2-1	TRBD2	CASSSPGTSGYNEQFF	TGTGCCAGCAGTTCCCCCGGGACTAGCGGATACAATGAGCAGTTCTTC
-	TRBV10-2	TRBJ2-7	TRBD2	CASSEGVAGPYEQYF	TGCGCCAGCAGTGAAGGCGTAGCGGGACCCTACGAGCAGTACTTC
-	TRBV2	TRBJ1-6	TRBD1	CASSTQGRSPLHF	TGTGCCAGCAGTACACAGGGGAGATCACCCCTCCACTTT
-	TRBV29-1	TRBJ2-1	TRBD2	CSARRAGVNEQFF	TGCAGCGCCAGAAGAGCGGGAGTGAATGAGCAGTTCTTC
-	TRBV19	TRBJ1-5	-	CASTTVYSNQPQHF	TGTGCCTCCACGACAGTTTATAGCAATCAGCCCCAGCATTTT
-	TRBV5-1	TRBJ2-7	TRBD2	CASSLGIAGYLGEQYF	TGCGCCAGCAGCTTGGGGATAGCGGGCTATTTGGGGGAGCAGTACTTC
once	TRBV4-1	TRBJ2-7	TRBD1	CASSHPRDRDEQYF	TGCGCCAGCAGCCACCCCCGGGACAGGGACGAGCAGTACTTC
-	TRBV4-2	TRBJ1-1	-	CASSPTYHGTEAFF	TGTGCCAGCAGCCCTACCTATCACGGGACTGAAGCTTTCTTT
few	TRBV30	TRBJ2-6	-	CAWTSDLPSGANVLTF	TGTGCCTGGACTAGCGACTTGCCCTCTGGGGCCAACGTCCTGACTTTC
-	TRBV3-1/TRBV3-2	TRBJ1-5	-	CASSQGRGQPQHF	TGTGCCAGCAGCCAAGGGAGGGGTCAGCCCCAGCATTTT
-	TRBV5-1	TRBJ2-3	-	CASSYLTDSNTDTQYF	TGCGCCAGCAGCTATTTGACCGACTCGAACACAGATACGCAGTATTTT
-	TRBV13	TRBJ2-3	TRBD2	CASRTSGRITADTQYF	TGTGCCAGCAGGACTAGCGGGAGAATAACAGCAGATACGCAGTATTTT
-	TRBV10-3	TRBJ1-2	TRBD1	CAISDGTGVSYGYTF	TGTGCCATCAGTGACGGGACAGGGGTAAGCTATGGCTACACCTTC
once	TRBV5-1	TRBJ2-2	-	CASSLTGQANTGELFF	TGCGCCAGCAGCTTGACAGGCCAGGCGAACACCGGGGAGCTGTTTTTT
-	TRBV4-2	TRBJ2-1	TRBD2	CASSQHRASGRSNEQFF	TGTGCCAGCAGCCAACATCGGGCTAGCGGGAGATCGAATGAGCAGTTCTTC
-	TRBV4-2	TRBJ2-7	-	CASSQGWAGPYEQYF	TGTGCCAGCAGCCAAGGTTGGGCAGGGCCCTACGAGCAGTACTTC
-	TRBV13	TRBJ2-2	TRBD1	CASSLPDPRQGIRTGELFF	TGTGCCAGCAGCCTTCCAGACCCCCGACAGGGAATACGGACCGGGGAGCTGTTTTTT
-	TRBV6-2/TRBV6-3	TRBJ2-1	TRBD2	CASSYGVAGVNEQFF	TGTGCCAGCAGTTATGGCGTAGCGGGAGTGAATGAGCAGTTCTTC
-	TRBV30	TRBJ2-5	TRBD1	CAWSLGQAQETQYF	TGTGCCTGGAGCCTAGGACAGGCCCAAGAGACCCAGTACTTC
-	TRBV12-3/TRBV12-4	TRBJ1-2	-	CASSPGWNYGYTF	TGTGCCAGCAGTCCAGGGTGGAACTATGGCTACACCTTC
-	TRBV27	TRBJ2-7	-	CASSQGPMVSYEQYF	TGTGCCAGCAGTCAGGGCCCAATGGTAAGCTACGAGCAGTACTTC
-	TRBV7-3	TRBJ2-3	TRBD2	CASSSRGSGRLSTDTQYF	TGTGCCAGCAGCTCCCGGGGAAGCGGGAGACTAAGCACAGATACGCAGTATTTT
-	TRBV5-4	TRBJ1-1	-	CASSLEYGGTTEAFF	TGTGCCAGCAGCTTGGAGTACGGAGGAACAACTGAAGCTTTCTTT
many	TRBV19	TRBJ1-2	TRBD1	CASSTTGGNYGYTF	TGTGCCAGTAGTACCACAGGGGGTAATTATGGCTACACCTTC
-	TRBV28	TRBJ1-5	-	CASAYREALNQPQHF	TGTGCCAGCGCTTACAGGGAAGCTCTCAATCAGCCCCAGCATTTT
-	TRBV18	TRBJ2-3	-	CASSPSGTTDTQYF	TGTGCCAGCTCACCTAGCGGAACCACAGATACGCAGTATTTT
-	TRBV30	TRBJ2-1	-	CAWSVLSGNEQFF	TGTGCCTGGAGTGTATTATCCGGGAATGAGCAGTTCTTC
-	TRBV6-1	TRBJ1-5	-	CASSEAGQGMGQPQHF	TGTGCCAGCAGTGAAGCTGGGCAGGGGATGGGACAGCCCCAGCATTTT
-	TRBV18	TRBJ2-6	-	CASSRQGAGGDNVLTF	TGTGCCAGCTCACGTCAGGGCGCCGGTGGTGACAACGTCCTGACTTTC
-	TRBV7-3	TRBJ2-3	-	CASSSTFTTDTQYF	TGTGCCAGCAGCTCCACATTTACCACAGATACGCAGTATTTT
-	TRBV15	TRBJ1-5	-	CATSRAGNQPQHF	TGTGCCACCAGCAGAGCCGGCAATCAGCCCCAGCATTTT
-	TRBV5-5	TRBJ2-7	TRBD1	CASSSGQGRYEQYF	TGTGCCAGCAGCTCCGGACAGGGAAGATACGAGCAGTACTTC
-	TRBV19	TRBJ2-3	TRBD2	CASSFTSGGRTDTQYF	TGTGCCAGTAGTTTCACTAGCGGGGGTCGCACAGATACGCAGTATTTT
few	TRBV14	TRBJ2-2	-	CASSRQGYTGELFF	TGTGCCAGCAGCCGGCAGGGGTACACCGGGGAGCTGTTTTTT
-	TRBV4-1	TRBJ1-5	-	CASSQDRNQPQHF	TGCGCCAGCAGCCAAGACAGAAATCAGCCCCAGCATTTT
few	TRBV30	TRBJ1-1	TRBD1	CAWSVGGSEDTEAFF	TGTGCCTGGAGTGTAGGGGGCAGTGAGGACACTGAAGCTTTCTTT
-	TRBV5-1	TRBJ2-3	-	CASSSLGAASTDTQYF	TGCGCCAGCAGCTCGCTTGGGGCAGCCAGCACAGATACGCAGTATTTT
-	TRBV28	TRBJ2-1	-	CASSWGLDRAKWSSYNEQFF	TGTGCCAGCAGCTGGGGCCTCGACAGAGCCAAGTGGAGCTCCTACAATGAGCAGTTCTTC
few	TRBV4-3	TRBJ1-2	TRBD1	CASSQDDRGSYGYTF	TGCGCCAGCAGCCAAGATGACAGGGGTTCCTATGGCTACACCTTC
-	TRBV25-1	TRBJ2-1	TRBD2	CASSGAAGDSYNEQFF	TGTGCCAGCAGTGGAGCAGCGGGAGATTCCTACAATGAGCAGTTCTTC
-	TRBV30	TRBJ2-1	TRBD2	CAWSRLADYNEQFF	TGTGCCTGGAGCCGACTAGCTGATTACAATGAGCAGTTCTTC
-	TRBV15	TRBJ2-1	TRBD2	CATTSGEYNEQFF	TGTGCCACAACTAGCGGGGAATACAATGAGCAGTTCTTC
-	TRBV6-6	TRBJ1-6	-	CASSSSYNSPLHF	TGTGCTTCGTCTAGCTCCTATAATTCACCCCTCCACTTT
-	TRBV19	TRBJ2-7	TRBD2	CASSIGGLAGVHEQYF	TGTGCCAGTAGTATAGGGGGACTAGCGGGAGTACACGAGCAGTACTTC
many	TRBV5-6	TRBJ1-1	-	CASSLVERNTEAFF	TGTGCCAGCAGCTTGGTAGAACGGAACACTGAAGCTTTCTTT
-	TRBV2	TRBJ1-2	TRBD1	CASNRDRDGYTF	TGTGCCAGCAATCGGGACAGGGATGGCTACACCTTC
-	TRBV4-1	TRBJ2-7	TRBD2	CATGTSERGEQYF	TGCGCCACCGGGACTAGCGAGAGGGGGGAGCAGTACTTC
-	TRBV6-5	TRBJ1-2	TRBD1	CASSFKGTGNYGYTF	TGTGCCAGCAGTTTTAAGGGGACAGGGAACTATGGCTACACCTTC
-	TRBV3-1/TRBV3-2	TRBJ2-6	-	CASSQEGAGANVLTF	TGTGCCAGCAGCCAAGAGGGGGCCGGGGCCAACGTCCTGACTTTC
-	TRBV7-2	TRBJ1-2	TRBD1	CASSLSGTGSGYTF	TGTGCCAGCAGCCTATCCGGGACAGGAAGCGGCTACACCTTC
-	TRBV19	TRBJ1-2	TRBD1	CASSIETGVYGYTF	TGTGCCAGTAGTATAGAGACAGGGGTCTATGGCTACACCTTC
-	TRBV15	TRBJ2-3	-	CATSRGEGTDTQYF	TGTGCCACCAGCAGGGGTGAGGGCACAGATACGCAGTATTTT
-	TRBV4-3	TRBJ1-2	-	CASSQGKVGPTVLYGYTF	TGCGCCAGCAGCCAAGGAAAGGTCGGGCCGACAGTCCTCTATGGCTACACCTTC
once	TRBV5-1	TRBJ1-1	TRBD1	CASSFGQGTGGTEAFF	TGCGCCAGCAGCTTCGGACAGGGGACCGGGGGCACTGAAGCTTTCTTT
few	TRBV21-1	TRBJ2-1	-	CASSSHGGLAGGHNEQFF	TGTGCCAGCAGCAGCCACGGGGGACTAGCGGGAGGTCACAATGAGCAGTTCTTC
-	TRBV27	TRBJ2-3	-	CASFEYGRGTDTQYF	TGTGCCAGCTTCGAGTACGGGAGAGGGACAGATACGCAGTATTTT
-	TRBV25-1	TRBJ2-3	-	CASSDWSGSTDTQYF	TGTGCCAGCAGTGATTGGTCAGGGTCCACAGATACGCAGTATTTT
once	TRBV2	TRBJ2-3	-	CASSGQSPDTQYF	TGTGCCAGCAGTGGACAGTCCCCGGATACGCAGTATTTT
few	TRBV6-2/TRBV6-3	TRBJ2-7	TRBD2	CASSVTSGTEQYF	TGTGCCAGCAGTGTGACTAGCGGGACCGAGCAGTACTTC